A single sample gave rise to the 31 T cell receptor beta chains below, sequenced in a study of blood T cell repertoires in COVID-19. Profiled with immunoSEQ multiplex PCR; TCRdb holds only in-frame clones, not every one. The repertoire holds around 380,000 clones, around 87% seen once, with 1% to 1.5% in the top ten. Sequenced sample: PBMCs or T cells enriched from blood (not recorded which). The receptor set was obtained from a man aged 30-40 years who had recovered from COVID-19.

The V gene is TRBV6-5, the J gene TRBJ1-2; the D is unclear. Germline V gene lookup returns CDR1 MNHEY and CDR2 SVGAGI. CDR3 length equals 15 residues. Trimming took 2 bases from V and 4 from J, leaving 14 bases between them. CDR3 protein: CASSYGAARGYGYTF. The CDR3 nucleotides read TGTGCCAGCAGTTACGGTGCCGCCCGGGGCTATGGCTACACCTTC.

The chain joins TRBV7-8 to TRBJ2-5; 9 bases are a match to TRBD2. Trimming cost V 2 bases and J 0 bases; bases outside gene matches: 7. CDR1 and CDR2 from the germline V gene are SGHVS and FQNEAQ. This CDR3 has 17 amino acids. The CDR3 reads CASSLFWLAGYQETQYF. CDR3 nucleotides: TGTGCCAGCAGCTTATTTTGGCTAGCGGGGTACCAAGAGACCCAGTACTTC.

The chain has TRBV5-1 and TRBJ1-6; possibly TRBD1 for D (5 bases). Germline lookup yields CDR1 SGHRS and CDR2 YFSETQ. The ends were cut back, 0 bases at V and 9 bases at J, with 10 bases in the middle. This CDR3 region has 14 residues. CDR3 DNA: TGCGCCAGCAGCTTGGAGGGACTCCGTTCACCCCTCCACTTT. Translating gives CASSLEGLRSPLHF.

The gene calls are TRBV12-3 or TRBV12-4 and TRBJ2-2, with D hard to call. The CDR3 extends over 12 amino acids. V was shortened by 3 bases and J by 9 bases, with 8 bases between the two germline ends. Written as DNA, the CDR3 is TGTGCCAGCAGTTTTCACACACGGGAGCTGTTTTTT. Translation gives CASSFHTRELFF.

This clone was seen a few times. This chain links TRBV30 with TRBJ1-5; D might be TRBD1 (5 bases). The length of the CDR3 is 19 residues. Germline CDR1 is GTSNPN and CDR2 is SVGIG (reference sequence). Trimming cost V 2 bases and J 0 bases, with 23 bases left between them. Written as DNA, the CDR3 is TGTGCCTGGAGTCCTTACTCGACCACCAGGGAATATAGCAATCAGCCCCAGCATTTT. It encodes CAWSPYSTTREYSNQPQHF.

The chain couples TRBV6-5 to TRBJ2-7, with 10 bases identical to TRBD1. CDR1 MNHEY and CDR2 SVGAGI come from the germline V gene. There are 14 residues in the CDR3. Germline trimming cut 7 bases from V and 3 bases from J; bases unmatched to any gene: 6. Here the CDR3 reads CASTETGGGYEQYF. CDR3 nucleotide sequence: TGTGCCAGCACCGAGACAGGGGGCGGCTACGAGCAGTACTTC.

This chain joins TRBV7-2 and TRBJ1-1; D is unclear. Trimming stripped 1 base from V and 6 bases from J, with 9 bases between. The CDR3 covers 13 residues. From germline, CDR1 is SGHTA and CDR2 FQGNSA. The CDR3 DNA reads TGTGCCAGCAGCTTAGGACTACTTGCTGAAGCTTTCTTT. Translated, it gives CASSLGLLAEAFF.

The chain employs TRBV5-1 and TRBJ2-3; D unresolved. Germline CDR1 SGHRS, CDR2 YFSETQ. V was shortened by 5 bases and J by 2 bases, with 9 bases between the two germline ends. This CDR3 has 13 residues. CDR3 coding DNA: TGCGCCAGCAGGGAGAAAGTCACAGATACGCAGTATTTT. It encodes CASREKVTDTQYF.

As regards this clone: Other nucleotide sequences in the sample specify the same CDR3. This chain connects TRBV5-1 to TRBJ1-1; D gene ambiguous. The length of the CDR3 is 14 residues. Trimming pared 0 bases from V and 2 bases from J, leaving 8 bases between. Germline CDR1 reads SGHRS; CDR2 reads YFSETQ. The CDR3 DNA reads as TGCGCCAGCAGCTTGGGGGCCCCAAACACTGAAGCTTTCTTT. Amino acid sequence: CASSLGAPNTEAFF. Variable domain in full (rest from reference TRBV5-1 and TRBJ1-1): KAGVTQTPRYLIKTRGQQVTLSCSPISGHRSVSWYQQTPGQGLQFLFEYFSETQRNKGNFPGRFSGRQFSNSRSEMNVSTLELGDSALYLCASSLGAPNTEAFFGQGTRLTVV.

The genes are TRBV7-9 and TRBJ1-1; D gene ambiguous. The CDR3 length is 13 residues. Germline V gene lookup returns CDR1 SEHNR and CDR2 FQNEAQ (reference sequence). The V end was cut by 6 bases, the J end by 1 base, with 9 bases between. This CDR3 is CASSRTANTEAFF. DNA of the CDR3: TGTGCCAGCAGTCGTACAGCGAACACTGAAGCTTTCTTT.

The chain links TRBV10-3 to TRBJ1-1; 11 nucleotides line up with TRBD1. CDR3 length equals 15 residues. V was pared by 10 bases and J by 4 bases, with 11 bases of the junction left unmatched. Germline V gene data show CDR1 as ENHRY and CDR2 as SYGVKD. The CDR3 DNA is TGTGCCACCCGGGACAGGGGGTTGGCGGGCACTGAAGCTTTCTTT. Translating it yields CATRDRGLAGTEAFF.

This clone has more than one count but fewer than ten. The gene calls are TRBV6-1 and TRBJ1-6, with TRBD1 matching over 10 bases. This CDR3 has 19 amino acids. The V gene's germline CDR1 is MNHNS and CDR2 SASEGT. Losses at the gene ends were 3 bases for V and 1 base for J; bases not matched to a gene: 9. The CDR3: CASSDQGQGESSYNSPLHF. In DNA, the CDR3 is TGTGCCAGCAGTGATCAAGGACAGGGGGAAAGTTCCTATAATTCACCCCTCCACTTT.

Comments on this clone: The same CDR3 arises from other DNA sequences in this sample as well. The CDR3 sequence is CASSRTGGNTIYF. The CDR3 bases are TGTGCCAGCAGTCGGACAGGGGGGAACACCATATATTTT. The chain employs TRBV6-5 and TRBJ1-3, with 10 bases fitting TRBD1. With V trimmed by 5 bases and J by 7 bases, 2 bases remained unmatched. Germline-derived CDR1 and CDR2 are MNHEY and SVGAGI. The CDR3 spans 13 residues.

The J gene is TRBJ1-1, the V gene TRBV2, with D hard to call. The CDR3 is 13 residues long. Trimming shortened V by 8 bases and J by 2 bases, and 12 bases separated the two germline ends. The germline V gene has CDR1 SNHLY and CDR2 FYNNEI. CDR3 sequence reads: CASHRSHNTEAFF. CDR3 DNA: TGTGCCAGCCACAGAAGCCATAACACTGAAGCTTTCTTT.

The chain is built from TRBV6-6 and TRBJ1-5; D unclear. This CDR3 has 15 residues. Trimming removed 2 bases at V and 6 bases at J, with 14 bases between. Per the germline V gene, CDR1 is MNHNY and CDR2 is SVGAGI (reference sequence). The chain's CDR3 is CASSYVPGSTQPQHF. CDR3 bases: TGTGCCAGCAGTTACGTCCCGGGGAGTACTCAGCCCCAGCATTTT.

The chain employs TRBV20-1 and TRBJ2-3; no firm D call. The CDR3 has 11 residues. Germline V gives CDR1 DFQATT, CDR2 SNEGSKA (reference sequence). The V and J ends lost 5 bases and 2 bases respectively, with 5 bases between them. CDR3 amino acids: CSAPFTDTQYF. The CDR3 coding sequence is TGCAGTGCTCCCTTCACAGATACGCAGTATTTT.

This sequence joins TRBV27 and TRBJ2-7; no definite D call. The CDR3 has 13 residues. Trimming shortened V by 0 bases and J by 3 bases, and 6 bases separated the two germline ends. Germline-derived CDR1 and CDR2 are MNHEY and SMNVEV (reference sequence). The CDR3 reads CASSLSRHYEQYF. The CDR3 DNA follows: TGTGCCAGCAGTTTATCTAGACACTACGAGCAGTACTTC.

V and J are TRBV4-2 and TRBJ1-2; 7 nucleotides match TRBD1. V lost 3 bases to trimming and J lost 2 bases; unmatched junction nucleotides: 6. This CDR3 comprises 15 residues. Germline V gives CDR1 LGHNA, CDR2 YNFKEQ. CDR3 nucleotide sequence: TGTGCCAGCAGCCACGCCGGGACAGCCAACTATGGCTACACCTTC. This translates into CASSHAGTANYGYTF.

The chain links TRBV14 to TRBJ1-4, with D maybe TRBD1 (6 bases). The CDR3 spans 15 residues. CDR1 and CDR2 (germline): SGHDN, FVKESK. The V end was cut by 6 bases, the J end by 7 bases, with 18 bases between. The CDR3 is CASSQVDRRLEKLFF. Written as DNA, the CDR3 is TGTGCCAGCAGTCAGGTTGACAGGCGCCTTGAAAAACTGTTTTTT.

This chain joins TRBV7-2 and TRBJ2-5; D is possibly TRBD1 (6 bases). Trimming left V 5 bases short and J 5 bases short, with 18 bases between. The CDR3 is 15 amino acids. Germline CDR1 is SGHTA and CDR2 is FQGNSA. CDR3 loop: CASSPGVGARETQYF. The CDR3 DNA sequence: TGTGCCAGCAGCCCTGGGGTGGGGGCTCGGGAGACCCAGTACTTC.

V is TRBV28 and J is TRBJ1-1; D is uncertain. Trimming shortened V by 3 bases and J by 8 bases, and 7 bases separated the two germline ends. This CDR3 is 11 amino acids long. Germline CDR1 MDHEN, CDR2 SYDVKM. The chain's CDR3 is CASSLREEAFF. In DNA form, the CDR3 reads TGTGCCAGCAGTTTGCGGGAAGAAGCTTTCTTT. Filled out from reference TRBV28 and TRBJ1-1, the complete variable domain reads DVKVTQSSRYLVKRTGEKVFLECVQDMDHENMFWYRQDPGLGLRLIYFSYDVKMKEKGDIPEGYSVSREKKERFSLILESASTNQTSMYLCASSLREEAFFGQGTRLTVV.

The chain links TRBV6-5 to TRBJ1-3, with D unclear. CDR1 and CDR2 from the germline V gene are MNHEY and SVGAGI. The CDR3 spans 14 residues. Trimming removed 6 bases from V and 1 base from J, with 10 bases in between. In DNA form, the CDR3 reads TGTGCCAGCAGGCGCGACATGTCTGGAAACACCATATATTTT. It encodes CASRRDMSGNTIYF.

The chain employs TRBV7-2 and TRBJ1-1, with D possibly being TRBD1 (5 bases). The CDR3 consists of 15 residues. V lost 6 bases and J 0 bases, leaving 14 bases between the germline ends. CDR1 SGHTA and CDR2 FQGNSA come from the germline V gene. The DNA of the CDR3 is TGTGCCAGCAGTTTCGGCGGGGGGATGAACACTGAAGCTTTCTTT. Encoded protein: CASSFGGGMNTEAFF.

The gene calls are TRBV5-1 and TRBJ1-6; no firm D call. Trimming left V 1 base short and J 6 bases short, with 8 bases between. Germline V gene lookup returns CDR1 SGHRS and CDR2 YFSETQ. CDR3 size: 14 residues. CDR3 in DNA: TGCGCCAGCAGCTTGCGGTTCGGTAATTCACCCCTCCACTTT. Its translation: CASSLRFGNSPLHF.

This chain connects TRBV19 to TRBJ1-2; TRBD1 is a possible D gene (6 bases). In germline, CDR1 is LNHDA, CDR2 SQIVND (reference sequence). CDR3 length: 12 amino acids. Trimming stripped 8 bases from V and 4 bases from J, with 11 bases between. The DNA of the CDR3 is TGTGCCAGTCAAGGGGACACCTATGGCTACACCTTC. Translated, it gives CASQGDTYGYTF.

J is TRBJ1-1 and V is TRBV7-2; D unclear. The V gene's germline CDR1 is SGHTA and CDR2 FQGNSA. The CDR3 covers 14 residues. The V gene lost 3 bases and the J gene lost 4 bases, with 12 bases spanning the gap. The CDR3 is CASSFNSQTTEAFF. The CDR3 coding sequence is TGTGCCAGCAGCTTTAATAGCCAGACCACTGAAGCTTTCTTT.

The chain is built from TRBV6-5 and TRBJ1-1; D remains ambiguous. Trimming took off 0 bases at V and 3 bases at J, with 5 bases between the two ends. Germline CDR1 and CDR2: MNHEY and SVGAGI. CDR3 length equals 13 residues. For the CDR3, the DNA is TGTGCCAGCAGTTACTCCCTCTACACTGAAGCTTTCTTT. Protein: CASSYSLYTEAFF.

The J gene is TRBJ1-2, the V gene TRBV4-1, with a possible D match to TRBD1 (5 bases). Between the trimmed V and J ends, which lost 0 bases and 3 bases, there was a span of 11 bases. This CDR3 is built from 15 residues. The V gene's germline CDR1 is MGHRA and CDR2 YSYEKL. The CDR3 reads CASSQDYSGYYGYTF. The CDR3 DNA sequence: TGCGCCAGCAGCCAAGATTACTCAGGGTACTATGGCTACACCTTC.

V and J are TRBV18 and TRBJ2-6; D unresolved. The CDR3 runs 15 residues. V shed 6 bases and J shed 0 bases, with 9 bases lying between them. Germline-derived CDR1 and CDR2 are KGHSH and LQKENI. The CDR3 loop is CASSYQNSGANVLTF. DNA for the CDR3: TGTGCCAGCTCGTATCAGAACTCTGGGGCCAACGTCCTGACTTTC.

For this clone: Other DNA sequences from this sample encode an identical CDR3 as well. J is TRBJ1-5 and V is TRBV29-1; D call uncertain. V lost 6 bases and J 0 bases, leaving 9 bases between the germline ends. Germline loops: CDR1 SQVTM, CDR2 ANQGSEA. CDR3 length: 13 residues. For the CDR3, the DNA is TGCAGCGTCGGAGAAAATAGCAATCAGCCCCAGCATTTT. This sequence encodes CSVGENSNQPQHF.

For the CDR3, the DNA is TGTGCCAGTTACTCAGCCGGGGACAGCTCTGGAAACACCATATATTTT. Translating gives CASYSAGDSSGNTIYF. The chain employs TRBV19 and TRBJ1-3; 7 bases are shared with TRBD1. This CDR3 spans 16 amino acids. After removal of 8 bases from V and 0 bases from J, the junction contained 10 bases not matched to a gene. Germline CDR1 is LNHDA and CDR2 is SQIVND (reference sequence).